The next 18 T cell receptor beta chains were all read from a single sample in a study of regulatory T cells in long-lasting Graves disease. Construction of the TCR beta libraries employed iRepertoire HTBI primers in conjunction with Arm-PCR of CDR3 regions. TCRdb itself ran the multiplex PCR reads through MiXCR, one entry per CDR3 protein. The table lists 500,000 to 800,000 distinct CDR3 sequences, around 32% of them singletons. Time point defined: persistent/refractory GD, antithyroid drugs over 5 years with positive TRAb. TCR sequences were obtained from RNA taken from PBMCs. The starting material was peripheral blood mononuclear cells (PBMCs), obtained when the disease was refractory, from a patient treated with antithyroid drugs. These receptors were obtained from a female donor with Graves disease.

V is TRBV28 and J is TRBJ2-7; D perhaps matches TRBD1 (5 bases). The CDR3 extends over 13 amino acids. Per the germline V gene, CDR1 is MDHEN and CDR2 is SYDVKM. V dropped 5 bases and J dropped 5 bases, with 13 bases sitting between them. CDR3 in amino acids: CASSDSTVDEQYF. CDR3 sequence (DNA): TGTGCCAGCAGTGACTCGACAGTTGACGAGCAGTACTTC.

A note on this clonotype: This clone may be a read error of a much larger clone one base away. Because it lacks the conserved phenylalanine or tryptophan at the end, this CDR3 is likely a read error. The CDR3 nucleotides read TGTGCCAGCAGAATGGGGAGGGAGACCCAGTACCTC. Amino acids: CASRMGRETQYL. V and J are TRBV27 and TRBJ2-5, with D possibly TRBD2 on 6 matching bases. V lost 6 bases and J lost 5, with 10 bases in between. Germline V gene sequence: CDR1 MNHEY, CDR2 SMNVEV (reference sequence). This CDR3 comprises 12 residues.

CDR3 sequence (DNA): TGCAGCGTTGTGGAGGGCTCCCAAGAGACCCAGTACTTC. It encodes CSVVEGSQETQYF. The chain links TRBV29-1 to TRBJ2-5, with D maybe TRBD2 (6 bases). The CDR3 runs 13 residues. The V gene lost 4 bases and the J gene lost 1 base, with 10 bases spanning the gap. Germline-derived CDR1 and CDR2 are SQVTM and ANQGSEA.

This clonotype was detected ten times or more. The chain couples TRBV12-3 or TRBV12-4 to TRBJ2-7; either TRBD1 or TRBD2 may fit D (5 bases each). The V end lost 4 bases, the J end lost 3 bases, and 10 bases lay between the germline ends. CDR3 length equals 13 residues. The DNA for the CDR3 is TGTGCCAGCAGTTGGGGGATTGGCTACGAGCAGTACTTC. Its translation is CASSWGIGYEQYF.

This clonotype occurred a few times. The genes are TRBV12-3 or TRBV12-4 and TRBJ1-6; TRBD1 might be the D (5 bases). V was pared by 5 bases and J by 8 bases, with 19 bases between. This CDR3 has 16 residues. The CDR3 reads CASSPRGHSGDSPLHF. As DNA, the CDR3 is TGTGCCAGCAGTCCTAGGGGCCACTCCGGGGATTCACCCCTCCACTTT.

The genes are TRBV5-1 and TRBJ2-1, with D perhaps matching TRBD1 or TRBD2 (5 bases each). The CDR3 covers 17 residues. Looked up from germline, CDR1 is SGHRS and CDR2 is YFSETQ. V shed 4 bases and J shed 0 bases, with 17 bases lying between them. CDR3 region: CASSRDPYSGSYNEQFF. In DNA, the CDR3 is TGCGCCAGCAGCCGGGACCCGTATTCGGGCTCCTACAATGAGCAGTTCTTC.

The rearrangement joins TRBV12-3 or TRBV12-4 to TRBJ1-2, with D uncertain. The V gene lost 3 bases and the J gene lost 7 bases, with 12 bases spanning the gap. This CDR3 is 13 amino acids long. CDR3 loop: CASSFGVRVGYTF. For the CDR3, the DNA is TGTGCCAGCAGTTTCGGAGTTCGAGTTGGCTACACCTTC.

This clonotype came up a few times. This chain links TRBV5-1 with TRBJ1-3; D ambiguous. This CDR3 comprises 14 residues. The ends were cut back, 0 bases at V and 3 bases at J, with 7 bases in the middle. Germline V gene data show CDR1 as SGHRS and CDR2 as YFSETQ. CDR3 protein: CASSLGAIGNTIYF. The DNA of the CDR3 is TGCGCCAGCAGCTTGGGGGCGATTGGAAACACCATATATTTT.

In its sample, this clonotype was seen a few times. The junction shows a germline mismatch at one end, possibly a read error. The chain has TRBV3-1 and TRBJ1-6, with unresolved D. CDR1 LGHDT and CDR2 YNNKEL come from the germline V gene (reference sequence). The CDR3 is made up of 12 amino acids. CDR3: CASGHSGSPLHF. The CDR3 DNA reads TGTGCCAGCGGCCATTCGGGTTCACCCCTCCACTTT. The whole variable domain, remainder taken from reference TRBV3-1 and TRBJ1-6, is DTAVSQTPKYLVTQMGNDKSIKCEQNLGHDTMYWYKQDSKKFLKIMFSYNNKELIINETVPNRFSPKSPDKAHLNLHINSLELGDSAVYFCASGHSGSPLHFGNGTRLTVT.

The rearrangement joins TRBV10-2 to TRBJ1-5; TRBD1 might be the D (6 bases). With 3 bases removed from V and 3 bases from J, the gap between germline ends came to 18 bases. The germline gives CDR1 WSHSY, CDR2 SAAADI. The CDR3 has 17 amino acids. CDR3 DNA: TGCGCCAGCAGTGAAATACAGGGTCCAATCCCCAATCAGCCCCAGCATTTT. It codes for CASSEIQGPIPNQPQHF.

On this clonotype: This may arise from a read error, as a much more abundant clone is one base away. A read error is likely, as this CDR3 ends without the conserved phenylalanine or tryptophan. The chain combines TRBV6-2 or TRBV6-3 with TRBJ1-5; no reliable D call. The CDR3 runs to 13 residues. Deletions cut 7 bases from V and 1 base from J, with 8 bases between. Germline assignment: CDR1 MNHEY and CDR2 SVGEGT. The CDR3 sequence is CASTAGSNQPQHL. In nucleotides, the CDR3 is TGTGCCAGCACTGCCGGGAGCAATCAGCCCCAGCATCTT.

The rearrangement links TRBV5-5 to TRBJ1-6; TRBD1 is a possible D gene (5 bases). This CDR3 contains 13 residues. Trimming pared 4 bases from V and 10 bases from J, leaving 12 bases between. Germline V gene lookup returns CDR1 SGHKS and CDR2 YYEKEE (reference sequence). In DNA form, the CDR3 reads TGTGCCAGCAGCCCCGGGGAGGGGTCACCCCTCCACTTT. Its translation: CASSPGEGSPLHF.

Of note for this clonotype: A much larger clonotype is one base distant, so this may be a read error. The J gene is TRBJ1-1, the V gene TRBV7-3; possibly TRBD1 for D (5 bases). The germline V gene has CDR1 SGHTA and CDR2 FQGTGA. Trimming shortened V by 6 bases and J by 3 bases, and 14 bases separated the two germline ends. CDR3 length: 14 residues. CDR3 protein: CASSVEGRDTEAFF. CDR3 DNA sequence: TGTGCCAGCAGTGTTGAGGGGAGGGACACTGAAGCTTTCTTT.

This clonotype appeared a few times. This chain links TRBV3-1 with TRBJ1-1; D perhaps matches TRBD1 (6 bases). V was clipped by 9 bases and J by 7 bases, with 12 bases between them. This CDR3 contains 11 residues. The germline V gene has CDR1 LGHDT and CDR2 YNNKEL (reference sequence). Written as DNA, the CDR3 is TGTGCCAGTTCCCCAGGGGTTGAAGCTTTCTTT. Protein product: CASSPGVEAFF.

This clonotype was found a few times. This may come from a read error, since a much larger clone is one base off. This chain joins TRBV10-3 and TRBJ2-7; D gene unclear. V lost 6 bases, J lost 1 base, and 7 bases lay in between. Germline lookup yields CDR1 ENHRY and CDR2 SYGVKD. This CDR3 has 12 amino acids. The CDR3 is CAIRGGSYEQYF. The CDR3 DNA is TGTGCCATCAGAGGCGGATCCTACGAGCAGTACTTC.

The chain carries TRBV2 and TRBJ2-2; 11 positions match TRBD2. The CDR3 covers 18 residues. Per germline, CDR1 SNHLY and CDR2 FYNNEI. Losses at the gene ends were 0 bases for V and 5 bases for J; bases not matched to a gene: 8. In nucleotides, the CDR3 is TGTGCCAGCAGTGAAGCGCTTAGCGGGAGGGCGCGTACCGGGGAGCTGTTTTTT. It specifies CASSEALSGRARTGELFF. Complete variable domain (other parts from reference TRBV2 and TRBJ2-2): EPEVTQTPSHQVTQMGQEVILRCVPISNHLYFYWYRQILGQKVEFLVSFYNNEISEKSEIFDDQFSVERPDGSNFTLKIRSTKLEDSAMYFCASSEALSGRARTGELFFGEGSRLTVL.

This clonotype was counted between two and nine times. This sequence joins TRBV29-1 and TRBJ2-7, with a possible D match to TRBD1 (6 bases). This CDR3 has 12 residues. Trimming left V 2 bases short and J 6 bases short, with 11 bases between. Germline loops: CDR1 SQVTM, CDR2 ANQGSEA. CDR3 sequence reads: CSVEQGSGEQYF. The CDR3 nucleotides read TGCAGCGTTGAACAGGGGTCGGGCGAGCAGTACTTC.

This clonotype was seen more than once but under ten times. The chain combines TRBV6-1 with TRBJ1-2; D not certain. V lost 6 bases and J 8 bases, leaving 13 bases between the germline ends. Germline V gene data show CDR1 as MNHNS and CDR2 as SASEGT. The CDR3 contains 12 residues. CDR3 loop: CASSSRLGGYTF. CDR3 in DNA: TGTGCCAGCAGCTCCCGCCTAGGCGGCTACACCTTC.